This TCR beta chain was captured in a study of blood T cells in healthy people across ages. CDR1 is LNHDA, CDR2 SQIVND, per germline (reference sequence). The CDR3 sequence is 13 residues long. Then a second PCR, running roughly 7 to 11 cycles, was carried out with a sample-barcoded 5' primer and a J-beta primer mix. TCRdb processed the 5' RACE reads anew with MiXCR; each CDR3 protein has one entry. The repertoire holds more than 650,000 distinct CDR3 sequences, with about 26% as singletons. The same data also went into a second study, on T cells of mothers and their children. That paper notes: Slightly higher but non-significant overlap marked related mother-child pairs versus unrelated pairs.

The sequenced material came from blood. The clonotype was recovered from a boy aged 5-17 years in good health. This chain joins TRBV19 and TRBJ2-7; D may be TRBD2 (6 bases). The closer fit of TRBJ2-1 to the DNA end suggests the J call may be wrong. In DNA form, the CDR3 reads TGTGCCAGTACCTTTGGAGGGGTAGGTGAGCAGTTCTTC. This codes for CASTFGGVGEQFF.